This TCR beta chain was found in a study of T cell responses to AZD1222 COVID-19 vaccine. With respect to this clone: What it binds is unknown.

Both about-4-week and about-12-week second-dose recipients were combined. Study-wide points: White British people made up most donors, females outnumbered males, and clonal diversity was possibly underestimated.

V lost 6 bases and J lost 4; bases outside the gene matches: 8. The CDR3 consists of 14 residues. Looked up from germline, CDR1 is MNHEY and CDR2 is SMNVEV (reference sequence). Repertoires were generated with immunoSEQ multiplex PCR, while TCRdb's copy carries only in-frame clones and drops some. The sample lists 180,000 or so clones, about 90% occurring once. Source: peripheral blood, taken 28 days after the second AZD1222 dose. The source of this sequence is an adult who received the AZD1222 COVID-19 vaccine. The chain couples TRBV27 to TRBJ1-2, with 7 nucleotides matching TRBD1. CDR3 loop: CASSLRGGPYGYTF. The CDR3 coding sequence is TGTGCCAGCAGCCTCAGGGGGGGCCCCTATGGCTACACCTTC.